Listed here are 9 T cell receptor beta chains from one sample, sequenced in a study of blood T cell repertoires in COVID-19. Sequencing used immunoSEQ multiplex PCR; TCRdb keeps in-frame clones, though not all of them. Here the sample spans 200,000 to 250,000 clones, about 90% being singletons. Sequenced sample: peripheral blood. The receptors originated from a man aged 40-50 years with active or convalescent COVID-19.

The chain is built from TRBV7-9 and TRBJ1-1, with D unclear. The CDR3 is made up of 13 amino acids. Germline assignment: CDR1 SEHNR and CDR2 FQNEAQ (reference sequence). The V end was cut by 2 bases, the J end by 0 bases, with 4 bases between. The CDR3 nucleotides read TGTGCCAGCAGCTTATCGGTGAACACTGAAGCTTTCTTT. Translation: CASSLSVNTEAFF.

The sample holds one count of this clone. This rearrangement joins TRBV6-5 to TRBJ2-5; TRBD2 matches 9 bases. V gave up 4 bases and J gave up 0 bases; unmatched junction bases: 3. The CDR3 has 15 amino acids. Germline values: CDR1 MNHEY, CDR2 SVGAGI. The CDR3 sequence is CASSSSGGYQETQYF. As DNA, the CDR3 is TGTGCCAGCAGTTCCAGCGGGGGGTACCAAGAGACCCAGTACTTC.

This sequence joins TRBV2 and TRBJ1-1; 8 bases map to TRBD1. Germline V CDR1 and CDR2: SNHLY, FYNNEI. The CDR3 runs to 16 residues. V shed 4 bases, J shed 3 bases, and the junction held 10 bases outside the gene matches. The CDR3 nucleotides are TGTGCCAGCAGTGTACTCAGGGGGCTGGGTGACACTGAAGCTTTCTTT. As protein: CASSVLRGLGDTEAFF.

This clone showed up just once. The V and J genes are TRBV6-5 and TRBJ2-7, with a tentative D call TRBD1 (6 bases). V dropped 2 bases and J dropped 7 bases, with 15 bases sitting between them. The CDR3 covers 14 residues. Germline values: CDR1 MNHEY, CDR2 SVGAGI. The CDR3 region is CASSYDYRVGEQYF. In DNA, the CDR3 is TGTGCCAGCAGTTACGATTACAGGGTCGGGGAGCAGTACTTC.

The rearrangement uses TRBV7-3 and TRBJ2-1; 9 bases are shared with TRBD2. The CDR3 is made up of 16 amino acids. Germline CDR1 reads SGHTA; CDR2 reads FQGTGA. V shed 3 bases, J shed 0 bases, and the junction held 3 bases outside the gene matches. The CDR3 nucleotides are TGTGCCAGCAGCTTTGGTAGCGGGAGCTCCTACAATGAGCAGTTCTTC. Amino acids: CASSFGSGSSYNEQFF.

Notes on this clone: Within the sample, other DNA sequences also encode this same CDR3. The chain is built from TRBV5-1 and TRBJ2-5; 10 nucleotides agree with TRBD2. This CDR3 has 14 amino acids. V shed 4 bases, J shed 2 bases, and the junction held 2 bases outside the gene matches. Germline CDR1 SGHRS, CDR2 YFSETQ. The CDR3 reads CASSKLAGQETQYF. For the CDR3, the DNA is TGCGCCAGCAGCAAACTAGCGGGGCAAGAGACCCAGTACTTC.

The chain combines TRBV10-2 with TRBJ2-7; 11 nucleotides agree with TRBD2. Germline assignment: CDR1 WSHSY and CDR2 SAAADI. The V and J ends lost 10 bases and 6 bases, in that order; junction bases with no gene match: 8. The CDR3 is 13 amino acids. The CDR3 protein is CATPGLAVPEQYF. The CDR3 nucleotides read TGCGCCACTCCGGGACTAGCGGTACCCGAGCAGTACTTC.

This clone was seen a handful of times. This chain joins TRBV5-1 and TRBJ2-5; the match to TRBD2 covers 9 bases. This CDR3 contains 15 residues. The J segment lost 4 bases and the V segment lost 5 bases, leaving 9 bases of the junction unmatched. Looked up from germline, CDR1 is SGHRS and CDR2 is YFSETQ. The CDR3 bases are TGCGCCAGCAGACGTACGACTAGCGGAGTAGAGACCCAGTACTTC. Translation: CASRRTTSGVETQYF.

This clone was detected a few times. This sequence joins TRBV6-5 and TRBJ1-2; 7 bases are shared with TRBD1. The germline gives CDR1 MNHEY, CDR2 SVGAGI. The CDR3 has 13 amino acids. The V segment lost 7 bases and the J segment 7 bases; nucleotides outside the gene matches: 9. DNA of the CDR3: TGTGCCAGCAACCGACAGGGAGCAAGTGGCTACACCTTC. Translated: CASNRQGASGYTF.